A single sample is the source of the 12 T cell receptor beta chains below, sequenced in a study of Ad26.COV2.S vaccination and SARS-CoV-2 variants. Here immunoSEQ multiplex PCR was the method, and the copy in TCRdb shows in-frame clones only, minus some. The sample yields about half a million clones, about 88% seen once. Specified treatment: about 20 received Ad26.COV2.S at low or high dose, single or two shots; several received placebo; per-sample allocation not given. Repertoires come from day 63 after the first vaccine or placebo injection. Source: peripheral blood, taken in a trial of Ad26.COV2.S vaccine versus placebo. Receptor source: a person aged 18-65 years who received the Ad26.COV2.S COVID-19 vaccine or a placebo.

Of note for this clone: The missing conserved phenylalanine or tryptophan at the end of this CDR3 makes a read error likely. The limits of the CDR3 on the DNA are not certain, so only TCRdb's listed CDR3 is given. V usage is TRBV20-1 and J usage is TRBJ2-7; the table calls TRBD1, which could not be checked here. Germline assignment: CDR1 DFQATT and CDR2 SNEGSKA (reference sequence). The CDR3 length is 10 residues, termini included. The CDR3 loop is CSGGPATGQT.

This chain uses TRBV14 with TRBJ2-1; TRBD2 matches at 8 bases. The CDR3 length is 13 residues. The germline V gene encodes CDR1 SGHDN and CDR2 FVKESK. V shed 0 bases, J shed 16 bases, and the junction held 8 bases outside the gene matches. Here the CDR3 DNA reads TGTGCCAGCAGCCAAGATCGGGGGACTAGTCGATTCTTC. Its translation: CASSQDRGTSRFF.

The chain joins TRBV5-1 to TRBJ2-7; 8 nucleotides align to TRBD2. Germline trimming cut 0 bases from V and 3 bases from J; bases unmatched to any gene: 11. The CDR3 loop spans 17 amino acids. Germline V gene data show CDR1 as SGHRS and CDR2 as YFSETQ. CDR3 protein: CASSLEGLAVRIYEQYF. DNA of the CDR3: TGCGCCAGCAGCTTGGAAGGACTAGCCGTCAGAATCTACGAGCAGTACTTC. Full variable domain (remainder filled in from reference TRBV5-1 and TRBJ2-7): KAGVTQTPRYLIKTRGQQVTLSCSPISGHRSVSWYQQTPGQGLQFLFEYFSETQRNKGNFPGRFSGRQFSNSRSEMNVSTLELGDSALYLCASSLEGLAVRIYEQYFGPGTRLTVT.

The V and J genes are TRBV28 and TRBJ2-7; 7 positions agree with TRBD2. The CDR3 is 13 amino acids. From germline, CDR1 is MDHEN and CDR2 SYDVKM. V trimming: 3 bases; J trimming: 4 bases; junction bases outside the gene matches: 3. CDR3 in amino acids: CASSLASGYEQYF. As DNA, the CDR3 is TGTGCCAGCAGTTTGGCTAGCGGATACGAGCAGTACTTC.

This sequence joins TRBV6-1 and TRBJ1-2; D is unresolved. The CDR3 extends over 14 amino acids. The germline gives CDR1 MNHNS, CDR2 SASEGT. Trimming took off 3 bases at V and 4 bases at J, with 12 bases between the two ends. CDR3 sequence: CASSDSNPFYGYTF. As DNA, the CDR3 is TGTGCCAGCAGTGATAGCAACCCCTTCTATGGCTACACCTTC.

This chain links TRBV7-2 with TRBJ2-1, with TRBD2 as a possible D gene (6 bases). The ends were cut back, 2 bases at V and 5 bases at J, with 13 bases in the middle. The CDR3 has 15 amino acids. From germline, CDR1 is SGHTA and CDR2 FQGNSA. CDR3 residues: CASSLRRERDNEQFF. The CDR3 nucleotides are TGTGCCAGCAGCTTAAGGAGGGAGCGCGACAATGAGCAGTTCTTC.

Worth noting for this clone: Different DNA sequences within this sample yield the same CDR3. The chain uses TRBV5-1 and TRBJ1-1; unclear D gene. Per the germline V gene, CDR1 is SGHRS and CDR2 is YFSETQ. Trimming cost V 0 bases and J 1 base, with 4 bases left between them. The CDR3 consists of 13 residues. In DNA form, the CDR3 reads TGCGCCAGCAGCTTGGTGCCGAACACTGAAGCTTTCTTT. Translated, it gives CASSLVPNTEAFF.

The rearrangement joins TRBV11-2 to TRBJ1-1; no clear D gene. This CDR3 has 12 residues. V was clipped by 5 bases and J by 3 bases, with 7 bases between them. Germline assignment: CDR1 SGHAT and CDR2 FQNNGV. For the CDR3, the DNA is TGTGCCAGCAGCCGGGCGGACACTGAAGCTTTCTTT. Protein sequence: CASSRADTEAFF.

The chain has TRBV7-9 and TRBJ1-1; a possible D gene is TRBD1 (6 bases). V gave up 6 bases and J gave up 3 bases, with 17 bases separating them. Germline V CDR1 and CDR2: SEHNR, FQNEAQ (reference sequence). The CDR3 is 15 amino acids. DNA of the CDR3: TGTGCCAGCAGTTTCGGTTGGGGGGCCTACACTGAAGCTTTCTTT. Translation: CASSFGWGAYTEAFF. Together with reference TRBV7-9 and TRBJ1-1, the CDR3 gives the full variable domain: DTGVSQNPRHKITKRGQNVTFRCDPISEHNRLYWYRQTLGQGPEFLTYFQNEAQLEKSRLLSDRFSAERPKGSFSTLEIQRTEQGDSAMYLCASSFGWGAYTEAFFGQGTRLTVV.

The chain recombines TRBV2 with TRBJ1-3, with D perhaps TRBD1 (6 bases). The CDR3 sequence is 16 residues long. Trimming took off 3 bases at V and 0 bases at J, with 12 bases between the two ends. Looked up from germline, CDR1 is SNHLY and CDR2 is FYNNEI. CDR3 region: CASSEHRRGSGNTIYF. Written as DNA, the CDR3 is TGTGCCAGCAGTGAGCACCGCAGGGGCTCTGGAAACACCATATATTTT.

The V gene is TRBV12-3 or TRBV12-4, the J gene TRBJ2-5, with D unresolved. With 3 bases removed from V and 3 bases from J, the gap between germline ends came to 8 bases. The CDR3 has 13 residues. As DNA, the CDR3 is TGTGCCAGCAGTTTTTGGGGTAAAGAGACCCAGTACTTC. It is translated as CASSFWGKETQYF.

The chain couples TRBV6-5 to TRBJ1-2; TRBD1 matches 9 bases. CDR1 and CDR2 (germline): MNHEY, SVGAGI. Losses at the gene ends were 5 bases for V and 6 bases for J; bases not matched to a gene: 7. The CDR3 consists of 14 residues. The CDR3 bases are TGTGCCAGCAGTCCCCGGGACAGGGTCAATGGCTACACCTTC. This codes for CASSPRDRVNGYTF.